The clone carrying this T cell receptor (beta chain) showed up just a few times. A much bigger clone sits one base away, suggesting this may be a read error. The data derive from a study of T cells in Graves' hyperthyroidism and ophthalmopathy. Over 18 months, lack of ophthalmopathy progression marked Graves' hyperthyroidism as stable. Amplified regions were TCR beta CDR3 sequences from RNA transcripts. In the first-round RT-PCR of the TCR CDR3, the HTBI primer set was used. A single record per CDR3 protein comes from TCRdb applying MiXCR to the multiplex PCR reads. The profile covers about 350,000 distinct CDR3 sequences, with around 13% appearing a single time and around 24% taken by the ten largest. This CDR3 is built from 15 residues. The junction had 4 bases not matched to a gene; V was cut back by 1 base and J by 6 bases. Germline loops: CDR1 SGHVS, CDR2 FNYEAQ.

This chain joins TRBV7-6 and TRBJ2-1; 9 positions match TRBD2. The TCR sequence derives from a woman aged 25 to 45 with Graves' hyperthyroidism. Source material: blood. The CDR3 here is CASSLVAGVGNEQFF. CDR3 sequence (DNA): TGTGCCAGCAGCTTAGTAGCGGGAGTGGGCAATGAGCAGTTCTTC.